The sequence of this T cell receptor (beta chain) was determined in a study of OX40 agonist ivuxolimab in advanced cancers. Study details: Mean age 60 years, range 23 to 79; 82.7% male. General study results and limits: The study found that CD8+ T cells averaged more expanded clones than CD4+.

Method: immunoSEQ multiplex PCR; TCRdb's copy keeps in-frame clones and lacks some. The table shows roughly 140,000 clones, with 85% to 95% occurring only once. Turning to this clone: Its antigen is still unknown.

This CDR3 contains 14 residues. Germline values: CDR1 SQVTM, CDR2 ANQGSEA. V dropped 6 bases and J dropped 0; count of bases not matched to a gene: 7. This sequence was found in an adult with an advanced solid tumor such as melanoma, head and neck, liver or kidney cancer. The rearrangement uses TRBV29-1 and TRBJ1-2; 7 bases line up with TRBD1. Material: CD4+ or CD8+ T cells sorted from blood, obtained in a trial of the OX40 agonist ivuxolimab. The CDR3 region is CSVRRQGANYGYTF. The CDR3 DNA is TGCAGCGTGAGACGACAGGGAGCTAACTATGGCTACACCTTC.